Described below is a single T cell receptor (beta chain) sequence and its context. Some clones are missing from TCRdb's copy, which holds only in-frame ones; the method was immunoSEQ multiplex PCR. The sample carries 100,000 to 150,000 clones, roughly 84% recorded once. In germline, CDR1 is SGHTA, CDR2 FQGNSA. V lost 0 bases and J 3 bases, leaving 9 bases between the germline ends. The CDR3 covers 14 residues. These data are taken from a study of blood T cell repertoires in COVID-19. This sequence was found in a woman of 80 years or more with acute or convalescent COVID-19. The sequenced sample consisted of peripheral blood. J is TRBJ2-7 and V is TRBV7-2; no reliable D call. This chain's CDR3 is CASSLAHSLYEQYF. Here the CDR3 DNA reads TGTGCCAGCAGCTTAGCACATTCTCTCTACGAGCAGTACTTC.